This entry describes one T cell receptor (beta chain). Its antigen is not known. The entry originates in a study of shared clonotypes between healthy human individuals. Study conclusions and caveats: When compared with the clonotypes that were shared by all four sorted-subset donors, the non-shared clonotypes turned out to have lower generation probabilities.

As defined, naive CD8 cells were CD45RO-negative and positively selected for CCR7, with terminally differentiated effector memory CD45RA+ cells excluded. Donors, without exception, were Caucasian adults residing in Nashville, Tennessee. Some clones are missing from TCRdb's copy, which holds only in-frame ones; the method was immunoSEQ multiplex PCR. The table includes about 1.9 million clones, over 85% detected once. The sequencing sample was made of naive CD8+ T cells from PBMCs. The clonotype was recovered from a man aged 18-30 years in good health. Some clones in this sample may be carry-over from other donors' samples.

CDR3 protein: CASSRLWGTISYEQYF. CDR3 bases: TGTGCCAGCAGCCGCCTCTGGGGGACTATTTCCTACGAGCAGTACTTC. The J gene is TRBJ2-7, the V gene TRBV7-9, with 7 positions matching TRBD2. Germline V gene lookup returns CDR1 SEHNR and CDR2 FQNEAQ (reference sequence). V trimming: 5 bases; J trimming: 1 base; junction bases outside the gene matches: 11. There are 16 residues in the CDR3.